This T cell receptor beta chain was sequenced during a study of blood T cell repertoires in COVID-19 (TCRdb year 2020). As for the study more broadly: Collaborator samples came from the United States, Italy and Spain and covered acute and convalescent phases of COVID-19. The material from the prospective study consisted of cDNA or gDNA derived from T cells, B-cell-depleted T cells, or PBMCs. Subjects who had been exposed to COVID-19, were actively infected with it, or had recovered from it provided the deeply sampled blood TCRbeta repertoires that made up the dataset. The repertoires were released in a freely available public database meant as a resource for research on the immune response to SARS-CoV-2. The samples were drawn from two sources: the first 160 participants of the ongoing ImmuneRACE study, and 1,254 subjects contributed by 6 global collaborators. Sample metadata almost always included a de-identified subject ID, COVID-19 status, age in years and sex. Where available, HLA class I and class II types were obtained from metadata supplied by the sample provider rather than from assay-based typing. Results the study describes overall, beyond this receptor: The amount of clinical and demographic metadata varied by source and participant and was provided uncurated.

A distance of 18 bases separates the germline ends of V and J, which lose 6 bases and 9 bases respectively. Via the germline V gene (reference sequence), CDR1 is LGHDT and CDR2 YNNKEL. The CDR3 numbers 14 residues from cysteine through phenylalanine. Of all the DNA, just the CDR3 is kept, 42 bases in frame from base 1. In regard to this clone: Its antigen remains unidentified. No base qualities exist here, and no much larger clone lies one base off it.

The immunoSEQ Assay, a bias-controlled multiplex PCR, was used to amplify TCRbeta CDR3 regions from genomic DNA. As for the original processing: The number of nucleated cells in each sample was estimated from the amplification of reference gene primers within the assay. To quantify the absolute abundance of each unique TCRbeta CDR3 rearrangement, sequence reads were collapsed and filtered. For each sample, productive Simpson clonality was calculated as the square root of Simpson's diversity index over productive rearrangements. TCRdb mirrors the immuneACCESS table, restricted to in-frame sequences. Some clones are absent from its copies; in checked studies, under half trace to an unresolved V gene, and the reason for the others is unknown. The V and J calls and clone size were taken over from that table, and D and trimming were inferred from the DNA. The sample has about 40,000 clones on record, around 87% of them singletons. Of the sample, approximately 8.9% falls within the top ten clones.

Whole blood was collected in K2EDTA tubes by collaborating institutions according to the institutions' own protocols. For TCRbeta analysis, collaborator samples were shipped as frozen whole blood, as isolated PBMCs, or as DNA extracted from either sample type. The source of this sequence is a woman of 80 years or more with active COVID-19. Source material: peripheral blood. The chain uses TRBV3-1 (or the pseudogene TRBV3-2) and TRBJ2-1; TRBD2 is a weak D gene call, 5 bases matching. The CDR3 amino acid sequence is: CASRRAGDQSEQFF. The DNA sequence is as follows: TGTGCCAGCAGGAGGGCTGGGGATCAGAGTGAGCAGTTCTTC.